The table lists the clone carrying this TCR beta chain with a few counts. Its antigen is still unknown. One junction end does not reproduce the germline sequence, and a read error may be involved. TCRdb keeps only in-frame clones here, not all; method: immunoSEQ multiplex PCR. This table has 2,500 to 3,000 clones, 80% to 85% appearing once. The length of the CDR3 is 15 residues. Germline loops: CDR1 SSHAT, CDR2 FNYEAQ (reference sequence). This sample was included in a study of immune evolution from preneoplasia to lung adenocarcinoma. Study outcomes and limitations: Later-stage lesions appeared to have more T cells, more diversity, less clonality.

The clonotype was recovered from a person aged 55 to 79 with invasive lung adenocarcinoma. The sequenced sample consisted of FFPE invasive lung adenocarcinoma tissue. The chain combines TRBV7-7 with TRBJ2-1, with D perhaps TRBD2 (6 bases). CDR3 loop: CASSLGPSEYNEQFF. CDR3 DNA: TGTGCTAGCAGCTTAGGTCCTAGCGAATACAATGAGCAGTTCTTC.